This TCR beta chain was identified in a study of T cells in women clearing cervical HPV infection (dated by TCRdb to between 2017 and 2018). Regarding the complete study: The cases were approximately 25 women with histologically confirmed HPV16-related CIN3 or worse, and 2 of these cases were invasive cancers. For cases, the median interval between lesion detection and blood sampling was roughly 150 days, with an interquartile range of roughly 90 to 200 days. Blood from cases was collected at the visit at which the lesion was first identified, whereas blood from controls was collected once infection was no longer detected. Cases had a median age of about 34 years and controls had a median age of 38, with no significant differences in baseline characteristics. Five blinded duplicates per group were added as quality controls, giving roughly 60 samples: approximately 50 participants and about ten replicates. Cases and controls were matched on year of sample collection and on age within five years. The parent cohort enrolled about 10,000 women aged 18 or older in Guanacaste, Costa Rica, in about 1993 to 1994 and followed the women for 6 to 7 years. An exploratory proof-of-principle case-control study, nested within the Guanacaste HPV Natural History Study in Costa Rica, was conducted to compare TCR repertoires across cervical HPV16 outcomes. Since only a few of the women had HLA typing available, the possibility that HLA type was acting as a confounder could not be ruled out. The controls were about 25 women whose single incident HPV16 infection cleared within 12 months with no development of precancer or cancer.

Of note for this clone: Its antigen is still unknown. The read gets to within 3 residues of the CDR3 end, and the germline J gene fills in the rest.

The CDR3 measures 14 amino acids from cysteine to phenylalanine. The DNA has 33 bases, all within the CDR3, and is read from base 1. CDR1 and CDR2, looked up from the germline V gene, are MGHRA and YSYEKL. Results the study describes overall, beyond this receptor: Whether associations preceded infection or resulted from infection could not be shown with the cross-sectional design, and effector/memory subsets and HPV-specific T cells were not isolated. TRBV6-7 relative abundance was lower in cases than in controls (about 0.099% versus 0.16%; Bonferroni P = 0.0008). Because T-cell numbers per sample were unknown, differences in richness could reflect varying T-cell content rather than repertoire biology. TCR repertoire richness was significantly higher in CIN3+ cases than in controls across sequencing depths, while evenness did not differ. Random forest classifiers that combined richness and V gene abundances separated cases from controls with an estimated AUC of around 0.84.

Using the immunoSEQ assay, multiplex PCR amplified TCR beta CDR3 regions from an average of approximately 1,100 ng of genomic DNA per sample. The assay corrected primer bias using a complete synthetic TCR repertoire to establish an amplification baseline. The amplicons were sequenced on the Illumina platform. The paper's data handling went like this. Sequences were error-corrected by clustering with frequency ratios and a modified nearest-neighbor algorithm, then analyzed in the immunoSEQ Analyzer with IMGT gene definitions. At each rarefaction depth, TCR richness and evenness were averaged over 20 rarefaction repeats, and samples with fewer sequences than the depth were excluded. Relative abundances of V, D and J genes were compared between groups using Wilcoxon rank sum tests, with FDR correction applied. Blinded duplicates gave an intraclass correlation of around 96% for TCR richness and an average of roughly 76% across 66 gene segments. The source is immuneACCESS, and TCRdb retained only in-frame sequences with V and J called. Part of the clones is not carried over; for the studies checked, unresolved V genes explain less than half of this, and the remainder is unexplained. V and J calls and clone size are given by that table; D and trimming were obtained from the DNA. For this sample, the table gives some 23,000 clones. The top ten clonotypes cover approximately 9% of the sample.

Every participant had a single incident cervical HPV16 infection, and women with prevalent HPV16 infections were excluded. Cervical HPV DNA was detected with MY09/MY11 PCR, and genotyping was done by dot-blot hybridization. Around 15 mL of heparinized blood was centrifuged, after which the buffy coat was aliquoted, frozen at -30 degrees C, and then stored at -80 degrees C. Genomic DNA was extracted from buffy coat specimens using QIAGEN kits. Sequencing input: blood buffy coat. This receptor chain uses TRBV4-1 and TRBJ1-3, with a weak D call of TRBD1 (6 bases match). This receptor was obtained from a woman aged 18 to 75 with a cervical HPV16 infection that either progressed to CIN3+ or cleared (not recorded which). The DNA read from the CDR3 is TGCGCCAGCAGCCAACCAAACAGGGAGAATACC. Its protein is CASSQPNRENT. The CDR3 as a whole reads CASSQPNRENTIYF.